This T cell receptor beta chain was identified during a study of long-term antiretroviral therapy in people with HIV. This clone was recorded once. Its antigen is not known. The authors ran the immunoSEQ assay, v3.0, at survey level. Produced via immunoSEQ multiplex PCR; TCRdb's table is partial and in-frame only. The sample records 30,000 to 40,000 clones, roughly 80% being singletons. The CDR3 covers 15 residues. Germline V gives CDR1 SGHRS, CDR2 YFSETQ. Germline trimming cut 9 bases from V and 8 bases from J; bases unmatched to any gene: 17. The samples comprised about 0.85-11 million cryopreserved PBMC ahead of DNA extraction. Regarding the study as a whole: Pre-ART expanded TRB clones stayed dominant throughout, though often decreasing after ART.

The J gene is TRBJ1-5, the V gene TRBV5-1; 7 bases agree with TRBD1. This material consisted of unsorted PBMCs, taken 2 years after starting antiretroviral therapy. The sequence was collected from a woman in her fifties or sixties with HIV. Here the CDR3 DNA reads TGCGCCATCTTAGACAGGGCCCCAAAATTTAAGCCCCAGCATTTT. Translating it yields CAILDRAPKFKPQHF.